One sample yielded the 6 T cell receptor beta chains listed below, sequenced in a study of blood T cell repertoires in COVID-19. Data came from immunoSEQ multiplex PCR; TCRdb stores just in-frame clones and leaves some out. Here the sample spans 150,000 to 200,000 clones, roughly three quarters being singletons. Input material: peripheral blood. The receptor set was obtained from a woman older than 75 with COVID-19, enrolled during active disease.

This sequence joins TRBV11-2 and TRBJ1-3; no firm D call. Between the trimmed V and J ends, which lost 1 base and 2 bases, there was a span of 9 bases. CDR1 is SGHAT and CDR2 is FQNNGV in the germline V gene. This CDR3 has 15 residues. The CDR3 DNA sequence: TGTGCCAGCAGCTTAGGAACAGTCACTGGAAACACCATATATTTT. Its translation: CASSLGTVTGNTIYF.

The sample holds one count of this clone. V gene TRBV9 combines with J gene TRBJ1-1; 11 bases align to TRBD1. Germline CDR1 SGDLS, CDR2 YYNGEE. V lost 2 bases and J lost 7; bases outside the gene matches: 4. The CDR3 runs 14 residues. This chain's CDR3 is CASSVSGTGGEAFF. In DNA, the CDR3 is TGTGCCAGCAGCGTCTCCGGGACAGGGGGTGAAGCTTTCTTT.

The chain has TRBV7-9 and TRBJ2-1; 8 nucleotides align to TRBD2. Germline CDR1 reads SEHNR; CDR2 reads FQNEAQ (reference sequence). The CDR3 extends over 14 amino acids. Trimming took 5 bases from V and 10 from J; bases not matched to a gene: 10. The CDR3 loop is CASSASGTRHEQFF. The CDR3 region has the DNA TGTGCCAGCAGCGCCTCCGGGACTAGACACGAGCAGTTCTTC.

This chain connects TRBV29-1 to TRBJ2-5, with 9 nucleotides matching TRBD1. The CDR3 loop spans 14 amino acids. Germline V gene sequence: CDR1 SQVTM, CDR2 ANQGSEA. V dropped 4 bases and J dropped 5; count of bases not matched to a gene: 8. In DNA form, the CDR3 reads TGCAGCGTTGTCAGGACAGGGGCCTTCGAGACCCAGTACTTC. Translated, it gives CSVVRTGAFETQYF.

A single count supports this clone. The rearrangement uses TRBV11-2 and TRBJ2-7; possible D gene TRBD1, 5 bases. CDR3 size: 15 residues. Trimming removed 5 bases at V and 2 bases at J, with 16 bases between. Germline assignment: CDR1 SGHAT and CDR2 FQNNGV. In nucleotides, the CDR3 is TGTGCCAGCAGCGTTGAAGGGGTGGGGACCTACGAGCAGTACTTC. Protein: CASSVEGVGTYEQYF.

The V and J genes are TRBV7-2 and TRBJ1-5, with 8 bases aligning to TRBD1. CDR1 is SGHTA, CDR2 FQGNSA, per germline. The CDR3 loop spans 14 amino acids. With 4 bases clipped from V and 7 bases from J, the junction kept 6 bases outside the gene matches. The CDR3 nucleotides are TGTGCCAGCAGCTATTCAGGGGGCGGACAGCCCCAGCATTTT. Translation: CASSYSGGGQPQHF.